The 8 T cell receptor beta chains in this list originate from one sample, sequenced in a study of beta chain features in type 1 diabetes. General study results and limits: Patients with Type 1 diabetes showed moderately but significantly shorter TCRB CDR3s in all four CD4+ subsets.

These receptors' antigens are unknown. cDNA synthesis used the whole RNA isolate, giving expressed TCRB sequences. Clones were sequenced by immunoSEQ multiplex PCR, and TCRdb holds only the in-frame ones, with some missing. The table records 640,000 or so clones, over 12% of them present only once. The sample comprised naive CD4+ T cells from blood. The receptors stem from a man between 18 and 29 years old with type 1 diabetes.

This clone was observed a handful of times. The chain uses TRBV7-2 and TRBJ2-1; 7 positions agree with TRBD1. This CDR3 has 15 residues. From germline, CDR1 is SGHTA and CDR2 FQGNSA. Trimming cost V 7 bases and J 4 bases; bases outside gene matches: 10. In nucleotides, the CDR3 is TGTGCCAGCACCCCCAGGGGGAACACATACAATGAGCAGTTCTTC. It is translated as CASTPRGNTYNEQFF.

This clone was detected only a few times. The chain links TRBV6-4 to TRBJ1-1; TRBD1 is a possible D gene (5 bases). V lost 6 bases and J 2 bases, leaving 10 bases between the germline ends. The CDR3 runs to 13 residues. Per germline, CDR1 MRHNA and CDR2 SNTAGT. CDR3 sequence reads: CASRRDVNTEAFF. The CDR3, as DNA: TGTGCCAGCAGGCGGGACGTCAACACTGAAGCTTTCTTT.

This clone appeared a few times. Other DNA sequences in this sample translate to the same CDR3. The chain uses TRBV30 and TRBJ2-6; TRBD2 agrees at 7 bases. The junction had 3 bases not matched to a gene; V was cut back by 4 bases and J by 0 bases. This CDR3 is 15 amino acids long. The germline gives CDR1 GTSNPN, CDR2 SVGIG (reference sequence). In DNA form, the CDR3 reads TGTGCCTGGACCCGCGGGGGCTCTGGGGCCAACGTCCTGACTTTC. It yields the protein CAWTRGGSGANVLTF.

This rearrangement joins TRBV7-2 to TRBJ2-5; D is unresolved. The germline CDR1 and CDR2 sequences are SGHTA and FQGNSA. The CDR3 has 18 residues. The ends were cut back, 1 base at V and 2 bases at J, with 20 bases in the middle. The CDR3: CASSLGGLRGSKQETQYF. CDR3 nucleotides: TGTGCCAGCAGCTTAGGAGGATTGCGTGGCAGTAAACAAGAGACCCAGTACTTC. Drawing the rest from reference TRBV7-2 and TRBJ2-5, the complete variable domain is GAGVSQSPSNKVTEKGKDVELRCDPISGHTALYWYRQSLGQGLEFLIYFQGNSAPDKSGLPSDRFSAERTGGSVSTLTIQRTQQEDSAVYLCASSLGGLRGSKQETQYFGPGTRLLVL.

V and J are TRBV19 and TRBJ1-4; maybe TRBD1 (6 bases). The CDR3 has 14 residues. V gave up 9 bases and J gave up 2 bases, with 13 bases separating them. The germline CDR1 and CDR2 sequences are LNHDA and SQIVND (reference sequence). The CDR3 nucleotides are TGTGCCAGGTGGGGGCGAGAGACTAATGAAAAACTGTTTTTT. This codes for CARWGRETNEKLFF.

Only a few counts were recorded for this clone. The J gene is TRBJ1-6, the V gene TRBV28; TRBD1 is a possible D gene (6 bases). CDR3 length: 13 residues. The germline CDR1 and CDR2 sequences are MDHEN and SYDVKM. Trimming removed 6 bases from V and 9 bases from J, with 12 bases in between. CDR3 coding DNA: TGTGCCAGCAGAGGGGGTGGGAGTTCACCCCTCCACTTT. Its protein product is CASRGGGSSPLHF.

This clone has a handful of counts. This chain uses TRBV30 with TRBJ2-3; D remains unclear. Germline-derived CDR1 and CDR2 are GTSNPN and SVGIG (reference sequence). The CDR3 covers 16 residues. The V end lost 0 bases, the J end lost 0 bases, and 13 bases lay between the germline ends. CDR3 residues: CAWSVRPITSTDTQYF. The CDR3, as DNA: TGTGCCTGGAGTGTACGCCCAATCACTAGCACAGATACGCAGTATTTT. Together with reference TRBV30 and TRBJ2-3, the CDR3 gives the full variable domain: SQTIHQWPATLVQPVGSPLSLECTVEGTSNPNLYWYRQAAGRGLQLLFYSVGIGQISSEVPQNLSASRPQDRQFILSSKKLLLSDSGFYLCAWSVRPITSTDTQYFGPGTRLTVL.

J is TRBJ2-2 and V is TRBV7-3, with D possibly matching TRBD2 (7 bases). Germline V CDR1 and CDR2: SGHTA, FQGTGA. The CDR3 runs to 17 residues. Trimming took 2 bases from V and 3 from J, leaving 16 bases between them. The CDR3 nucleotides are TGTGCCAGCAGCTTACTCCCAGGGGAGGGACACACCGGGGAGCTGTTTTTT. Amino acids: CASSLLPGEGHTGELFF.